Described below is a single T cell receptor beta chain sequence and its context. The data belong to a study of blood T cell repertoires in COVID-19. Losses at the gene ends were 3 bases for V and 7 bases for J; bases not matched to a gene: 9. The CDR3 is 16 amino acids. CDR1 is ENHRY and CDR2 is SYGVKD in the germline V gene. Measured with immunoSEQ multiplex PCR; TCRdb has only the in-frame clones, and not every one. The sample has 200,000 or so clones, more than 75% seen once. The V and J genes are TRBV10-3 and TRBJ1-6; 7 nucleotides line up with TRBD1. The sequenced material came from PBMCs or T cells enriched from blood (not recorded which). This TCR came from a woman aged 40 to 50 with acute COVID-19. CDR3 protein: CAISDRGPGGNSPLHF. The CDR3 nucleotides read TGTGCCATCAGTGACCGGGGACCAGGGGGGAATTCACCCCTCCACTTT.